Presented here are 2 T cell receptor beta chains from one specimen sequenced in a study of T-cell reconstitution after alpha-beta-depleted transplantation in children. Library preparation (for TCRbeta) was performed with unique molecular identifiers. TCRdb used MiXCR to reprocess the PCR reads, holding one entry per CDR3 protein. The sample lists 330,000 or so distinct CDR3 sequences; about 9.4% were seen once. Sequencing was performed on PBMCs from the stem cell graft donor, taken from the stem cell graft. All receptors derive from a human donor who donated a stem cell graft to a child with acute lymphoblastic leukemia.

This clonotype has at least ten counts. The chain has TRBV7-3 and TRBJ1-3; D unclear. This CDR3 comprises 13 residues. V dropped 1 base and J dropped 0 bases, with 1 base sitting between them. Germline-derived CDR1 and CDR2 are SGHTA and FQGTGA. The CDR3 is CASSLSSGNTIYF. The CDR3, as DNA: TGTGCCAGCAGCTTAAGCTCTGGAAACACCATATATTTT.

This clonotype was recorded many times. CDR3 in amino acids: CASSLDSGSARAQYF. DNA of the CDR3: TGTGCCAGCAGCTTAGATAGCGGGAGTGCCCGGGCGCAGTATTTT. The V call is TRBV7-2, the J call TRBJ2-3, with 9 bases aligning to TRBD2. V lost 1 base and J lost 10; bases outside the gene matches: 9. Germline lookup yields CDR1 SGHTA and CDR2 FQGNSA. CDR3 length equals 15 residues.